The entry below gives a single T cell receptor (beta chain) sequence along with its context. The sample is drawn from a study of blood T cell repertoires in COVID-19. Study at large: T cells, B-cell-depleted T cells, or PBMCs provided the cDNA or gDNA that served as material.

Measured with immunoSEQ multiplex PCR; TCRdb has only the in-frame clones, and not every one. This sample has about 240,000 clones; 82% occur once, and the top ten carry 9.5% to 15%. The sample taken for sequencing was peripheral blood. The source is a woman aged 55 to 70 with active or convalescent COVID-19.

This CDR3 reads CASSLVLGTGGDGELFF. In DNA, the CDR3 is TGTGCCAGCAGCTTGGTTTTGGGGACAGGGGGCGACGGGGAGCTGTTTTTT. The chain links TRBV5-6 to TRBJ2-2; 12 positions agree with TRBD1. V was clipped by 0 bases and J by 7 bases; unmatched bases: 7. Germline V gives CDR1 SGHDT, CDR2 YYEEEE. This CDR3 has 17 amino acids.